This entry lists 26 T cell receptor beta chains sequenced from one sample in a study of T cell responses to AZD1222 COVID-19 vaccine. The table came from immunoSEQ multiplex PCR; TCRdb's copy has only in-frame clones and leaves some out. The data contain around 59,000 clones, 75% to 90% of them singletons. The starting material was peripheral blood, obtained 28 days after the second AZD1222 dose. These receptors originate from an adult who received the AZD1222 COVID-19 vaccine.

This chain joins TRBV7-9 and TRBJ2-4, with 8 nucleotides matching TRBD1. CDR3 length: 15 residues. CDR1 is SEHNR and CDR2 is FQNEAQ in the germline V gene (reference sequence). With 8 bases clipped from V and 0 bases from J, the junction kept 6 bases outside the gene matches. The DNA of the CDR3 is TGTGCCAGCGGACAGGGTGTAATAGCCAAAAACATTCAGTACTTC. This codes for CASGQGVIAKNIQYF.

The chain joins TRBV9 to TRBJ2-5, with 7 bases lining up with TRBD2. Germline V gene sequence: CDR1 SGDLS, CDR2 YYNGEE. The CDR3 is made up of 15 amino acids. V shed 0 bases, J shed 4 bases, and the junction held 6 bases outside the gene matches. The CDR3 loop is CASSVEAGEGETQYF. The CDR3 DNA reads TGTGCCAGCAGCGTAGAGGCGGGAGAGGGAGAGACCCAGTACTTC.

The chain is built from TRBV10-3 and TRBJ2-7, with TRBD1 identical over 11 bases. The CDR3 runs 15 residues. V lost 4 bases to trimming and J lost 3 bases; unmatched junction nucleotides: 5. Germline V CDR1 and CDR2: ENHRY, SYGVKD. CDR3 sequence reads: CAISGPGQGVYEQYF. CDR3 in DNA: TGTGCCATCAGTGGACCGGGACAGGGGGTCTACGAGCAGTACTTC.

This clone was counted once. CDR3 sequence: CASSESGQNYGYTF. The CDR3 DNA sequence: TGCGCCAGCAGTGAGTCGGGTCAGAACTATGGCTACACCTTC. This rearrangement joins TRBV10-1 to TRBJ1-2; D is unclear. Trimming took off 0 bases at V and 2 bases at J, with 7 bases between the two ends. Germline lookup yields CDR1 WNHNN and CDR2 SYGVQD (reference sequence). CDR3 length equals 14 residues.

This sequence joins TRBV11-2 and TRBJ2-5, with D perhaps matching TRBD1 (6 bases). The V gene's germline CDR1 is SGHAT and CDR2 FQNNGV. The CDR3 totals 15 residues. Trimming took 1 base from V and 5 from J, leaving 14 bases between them. CDR3 coding DNA: TGTGCCAGCAGCTTAGCCTCGGACAGCAGGGAGACCCAGTACTTC. This sequence encodes CASSLASDSRETQYF.

This clone was detected only once. V usage is TRBV28 and J usage is TRBJ1-2, with D hard to call. Germline CDR1 MDHEN, CDR2 SYDVKM. The V gene lost 6 bases and the J gene lost 5 bases, with 16 bases spanning the gap. The CDR3 is 14 residues long. As DNA, the CDR3 is TGTGCCAGCAGGACCCCCTTAGGTGGGTATGGCTACACCTTC. It is translated as CASRTPLGGYGYTF.

The V and J genes are TRBV5-5 and TRBJ2-7; the D gene is possibly TRBD2 (5 bases). V was pared by 5 bases and J by 6 bases, with 27 bases between. The germline V gene encodes CDR1 SGHKS and CDR2 YYEKEE (reference sequence). The CDR3 has 17 amino acids. In nucleotides, the CDR3 is TGTGCCAGCAGTCCTCCCAACCACGGGCGGGCCTTTGCCGAGCAGTACTTC. Its protein product is CASSPPNHGRAFAEQYF.

The V call is TRBV20-1, the J call TRBJ2-3; D gene unclear. Germline-derived CDR1 and CDR2 are DFQATT and SNEGSKA (reference sequence). This CDR3 is 11 amino acids long. Trimming cost V 1 base and J 5 bases, with 4 bases left between them. CDR3 DNA: TGCAGTGCTAGAGTGGTAGATACGCAGTATTTT. This sequence encodes CSARVVDTQYF.

Here the CDR3 reads CASRLQGGGNTIYF. The DNA of the CDR3 is TGTGCCAGCAGGCTACAGGGAGGTGGAAACACCATATATTTT. The V and J genes are TRBV7-9 and TRBJ1-3; possible D gene TRBD1, 6 bases. V lost 6 bases, J lost 3 bases, and 12 bases lay in between. The CDR3 contains 14 residues. The V gene's germline CDR1 is SEHNR and CDR2 FQNEAQ (reference sequence).

This chain joins TRBV7-9 and TRBJ2-3; D might be TRBD2 (5 bases). Germline CDR1 reads SEHNR; CDR2 reads FQNEAQ (reference sequence). Trimming left V 4 bases short and J 7 bases short, with 9 bases between. This CDR3 has 12 residues. CDR3 protein: CASSSPGNTQYF. The CDR3, as DNA: TGTGCCAGCAGCTCACCCGGGAATACGCAGTATTTT.

This chain connects TRBV2 to TRBJ1-5, with TRBD1 identical over 8 bases. CDR3 size: 15 residues. In germline, CDR1 is SNHLY, CDR2 FYNNEI. V gave up 4 bases and J gave up 6 bases; unmatched junction bases: 8. In DNA form, the CDR3 reads TGTGCCAGCAGTGCGGGACAGGCGTCCGGTCAGCCCCAGCATTTT. It codes for CASSAGQASGQPQHF.

V and J are TRBV4-2 and TRBJ1-2, with a weak D call TRBD1 (5 bases). CDR1 LGHNA and CDR2 YNFKEQ come from the germline V gene. The CDR3 has 17 residues. The V end lost 1 base, the J end lost 2 bases, and 17 bases lay between the germline ends. CDR3 sequence (DNA): TGTGCCAGCAGCCAAGCGGGACTCACGGTAGGAAACTATGGCTACACCTTC. As protein: CASSQAGLTVGNYGYTF.

The chain has TRBV7-8 and TRBJ2-2; a possible D gene is TRBD2 (7 bases). The germline V gene has CDR1 SGHVS and CDR2 FQNEAQ. Deletions cut 8 bases from V and 6 bases from J, with 28 bases between. This CDR3 is 18 amino acids long. CDR3 sequence (DNA): TGTGCCAGCTTACCCAAGGGCAGGGGACTACTCACACCCGGGGAGCTGTTTTTT. This sequence encodes CASLPKGRGLLTPGELFF.

V gene TRBV5-6 combines with J gene TRBJ1-4, with 7 positions matching TRBD1. Germline V CDR1 and CDR2: SGHDT, YYEEEE. The CDR3 runs to 15 residues. After removal of 2 bases from V and 5 bases from J, the junction contained 6 bases not matched to a gene. The CDR3 is CASSLQDRRNEKLFF. CDR3 coding DNA: TGTGCCAGCAGCTTACAGGACAGGAGAAATGAAAAACTGTTTTTT.

A single count supports this clone. The chain is built from TRBV2 and TRBJ2-1; no definite D call. Germline CDR1 and CDR2: SNHLY and FYNNEI. V dropped 4 bases and J dropped 8 bases, with 9 bases sitting between them. The CDR3 covers 12 residues. CDR3 region: CASSVLIHEQFF. CDR3 sequence (DNA): TGTGCCAGCAGTGTTTTGATCCATGAGCAGTTCTTC.

The chain carries TRBV7-8 and TRBJ2-7, with TRBD1 identical over 10 bases. This CDR3 comprises 16 residues. V was clipped by 4 bases and J by 2 bases; unmatched bases: 8. CDR1 and CDR2 (germline): SGHVS, FQNEAQ. The CDR3 DNA reads TGTGCCAGCAGCTACAGAACCGGGACAGGGGCCTACGAGCAGTACTTC. It specifies CASSYRTGTGAYEQYF.

V gene TRBV9 combines with J gene TRBJ2-3, with 8 bases matching TRBD2. The germline CDR1 and CDR2 sequences are SGDLS and YYNGEE. The ends lost 0 bases at V and 4 bases at J; junction bases unmatched: 7. CDR3 length equals 16 residues. CDR3 protein: CASSVVDSGTADTQYF. The CDR3 DNA sequence: TGTGCCAGCAGCGTAGTTGATAGCGGGACGGCAGATACGCAGTATTTT.

The rearrangement joins TRBV18 to TRBJ2-3, with D maybe TRBD1 (6 bases). The V and J ends lost 1 base and 1 base respectively, with 12 bases between them. Germline CDR1 is KGHSH and CDR2 is LQKENI. The length of the CDR3 is 16 residues. The CDR3 loop reads CASSPLHQGRTDTQYF. Here the CDR3 DNA reads TGTGCCAGCTCACCACTGCACCAGGGGCGCACAGATACGCAGTATTTT.

V gene TRBV5-1 combines with J gene TRBJ2-7; no clear D. Trimming left V 2 bases short and J 3 bases short, with 3 bases between. CDR1 and CDR2 (germline): SGHRS, YFSETQ. The CDR3 spans 11 residues. The DNA of the CDR3 is TGCGCCAGCAGCTTTAACTACGAGCAGTACTTC. This encodes CASSFNYEQYF.

V and J are TRBV7-2 and TRBJ1-5; D ambiguous. Trimming stripped 2 bases from V and 0 bases from J, with 8 bases between. The CDR3 covers 15 residues. CDR1 and CDR2 from the germline V gene are SGHTA and FQGNSA. This CDR3 reads CASSLLANSNQPQHF. The CDR3 DNA sequence: TGTGCCAGCAGCTTATTGGCCAATAGCAATCAGCCCCAGCATTTT.

The chain joins TRBV2 to TRBJ1-1; D not resolved. V was cut by 9 bases and J by 0 bases, with 11 bases left in between. The CDR3 spans 13 residues. CDR1 is SNHLY, CDR2 FYNNEI, per germline. CDR3 sequence: CARSGDMNTEAFF. The DNA for the CDR3 is TGTGCCAGGTCAGGAGACATGAACACTGAAGCTTTCTTT.

The V call is TRBV27, the J call TRBJ1-1; no clear D. This CDR3 region has 14 residues. V was pared by 6 bases and J by 1 base, with 12 bases between. Germline V lookup: CDR1 MNHEY, CDR2 SMNVEV (reference sequence). The CDR3 reads CASSANRENTEAFF. Here the CDR3 DNA reads TGTGCCAGCAGCGCCAATAGGGAGAACACTGAAGCTTTCTTT.

This chain uses TRBV7-2 with TRBJ2-5; 10 nucleotides match TRBD2. V dropped 4 bases and J dropped 1; count of bases not matched to a gene: 3. Per germline, CDR1 SGHTA and CDR2 FQGNSA. This CDR3 is 15 amino acids long. The CDR3 is CASSWSSGGQETQYF. DNA for the CDR3: TGTGCCAGCAGCTGGTCTAGCGGGGGCCAAGAGACCCAGTACTTC.

The rearrangement uses TRBV19 and TRBJ2-5, with D maybe TRBD1 (5 bases). Germline CDR1 is LNHDA and CDR2 is SQIVND (reference sequence). The CDR3 runs 12 residues. The V gene lost 5 bases and the J gene lost 5 bases, with 9 bases spanning the gap. CDR3 protein: CASSPPGETQYF. In DNA, the CDR3 is TGTGCCAGTAGTCCTCCAGGGGAGACCCAGTACTTC.

The chain uses TRBV28 and TRBJ1-3; D gene uncertain. Germline loops: CDR1 MDHEN, CDR2 SYDVKM. Trimming removed 6 bases at V and 7 bases at J, with 10 bases between. The CDR3 is made up of 12 amino acids. The CDR3 spells CASSEGYNTIYF. In DNA form, the CDR3 reads TGTGCCAGCAGCGAAGGGTACAACACCATATATTTT.

V is TRBV4-1 and J is TRBJ2-2; the D call may be TRBD1 or TRBD2 (5 bases each). V was cut by 0 bases and J by 1 base, with 12 bases left in between. Germline V gene sequence: CDR1 MGHRA, CDR2 YSYEKL. This CDR3 is 17 amino acids long. The CDR3 sequence is CASSQDWAGRNTGELFF. CDR3 sequence (DNA): TGCGCCAGCAGCCAAGATTGGGCAGGGAGGAACACCGGGGAGCTGTTTTTT.